This TCR beta chain stems from a study of T-cell reconstitution after alpha-beta-depleted transplantation in children. A remark on this clonotype: Antigen specificity is unknown.

Findings of the study overall: By one year post-transplant, T-cell counts and diversity largely arose from T cells that were newly produced. Surviving recipient cells, namely T cells and thymic progenitors, were the source of high day-60 TCRbeta diversity in some patients. Reports say that about two months after transplant, the alpha-beta T cells came out of several hundred graft clones that had expanded.

Preparation of the TCRbeta library used unique molecular identifiers. TCRdb ran MiXCR on the PCR reads and lists one entry per CDR3 protein. The table shows about 580,000 distinct CDR3 sequences, with under 25% occurring only once. This specimen consisted of PBMCs, mostly from graft donor cells, obtained 360 days after TCRalphabeta/CD19-depleted stem cell transplant. This clonotype was sampled from a boy under two years old who had a stem cell transplant for acute myeloid leukemia, so the T cells may come from the graft donor.

For the CDR3, the DNA is TGCGCCAGCAGCCAAGCGGGGGGTGGGGATGAGCAGTTCTTC. This sequence encodes CASSQAGGGDEQFF. The chain is built from TRBV4-3 and TRBJ2-1, with 7 bases aligning to TRBD2. The length of the CDR3 is 14 residues. V lost 1 base and J lost 8; bases outside the gene matches: 5. Per germline, CDR1 LGHNA and CDR2 YSLEER.